These T cell receptor beta chains were read from a single sample in a study of blood T cell repertoires in COVID-19. This table comes from immunoSEQ multiplex PCR, and its TCRdb copy is limited to in-frame clones, with some not included. The table shows about 390,000 clones, with over 75% occurring only once. The sequencing sample was made of peripheral blood. The receptors come from a woman between 55 and 75 years old with COVID-19, enrolled during active disease. CDR3s include the opening cysteine and the closing phenylalanine or tryptophan. Fields, in order: J gene, clone size, D gene, V gene, CDR3 DNA, CDR3 protein. A D gene is named only where the DNA matches it firmly. A clone size is listed for some rows: how often the clone was seen (once, few, many), or a class if it is expanded.

J: TRBJ1-1; size: NA; D: TRBD1; V: TRBV3-1/TRBV3-2; DNA: TGTGCCAGCAGAAATCTCTACAGGGGGCGGACTGAAGCTTTCTTT; CDR3: CASRNLYRGRTEAFF
J: TRBJ1-2; size: NA; D: NA; V: TRBV2; DNA: TGTGCCAGCAGTGAGACAGAAGCTTTTAAGGTCTACACCTTC; CDR3: CASSETEAFKVYTF
J: TRBJ1-3; size: NA; D: TRBD1; V: TRBV3-1/TRBV3-2; DNA: TGTGCCAGCAGCCAAGAAGCCGGGACAGCTCTCACCGGAAACACCATATATTTT; CDR3: CASSQEAGTALTGNTIYF
J: TRBJ2-3; size: NA; D: TRBD2; V: TRBV2; DNA: TGTGCCAGCAGTGCGCATCGACTAGCGCGAGGCACAGATACGCAGTATTTT; CDR3: CASSAHRLARGTDTQYF
J: TRBJ2-7; size: NA; D: NA; V: TRBV6-1; DNA: TGTGCCAGCAGTGAGCAGGGTACGGTGGACGAGCAGTACTTC; CDR3: CASSEQGTVDEQYF
J: TRBJ1-1; size: NA; D: NA; V: TRBV3-1/TRBV3-2; DNA: TGTGCCAGCAGCTCCGGGACACAGAACACTGAAGCTTTCTTT; CDR3: CASSSGTQNTEAFF
J: TRBJ2-7; size: NA; D: NA; V: TRBV28; DNA: TGTGCCAGCAGTTTGAAGAGCGAGCAGTACTTC; CDR3: CASSLKSEQYF
J: TRBJ1-1; size: NA; D: TRBD1; V: TRBV5-1; DNA: TGCGCCAGCACCCTGACAGGGGGCGCAGACACTGAAGCTTTCTTT; CDR3: CASTLTGGADTEAFF
J: TRBJ1-1; size: NA; D: TRBD1; V: TRBV7-8; DNA: TGTGCCAGCAGACCTCGACAGGGGAGTGGAGCTTTCTTT; CDR3: CASRPRQGSGAFF
J: TRBJ2-3; size: NA; D: TRBD2; V: TRBV30; DNA: TGTGCCTGGACCGGGGCCCGGGGGGTGAAACCCACAGATACGCAGTATTTT; CDR3: CAWTGARGVKPTDTQYF
J: TRBJ1-2; size: NA; D: NA; V: TRBV9; DNA: TGTGCCAGCAGCGGACAGGACTATGGCTACACCTTC; CDR3: CASSGQDYGYTF
J: TRBJ2-5; size: NA; D: TRBD2; V: TRBV9; DNA: TGTGCCAGCAGCGTAAGAGCTAGCGGGGGGTCTGAGACCCAGTACTTC; CDR3: CASSVRASGGSETQYF
J: TRBJ2-7; size: once; D: NA; V: TRBV19; DNA: TGTGCCAGTAGAAACAGTGCAGGGGCCGACTACGAGCAGTACTTC; CDR3: CASRNSAGADYEQYF
J: TRBJ2-2; size: NA; D: NA; V: TRBV3-1/TRBV3-2; DNA: TGTGCCAGCAGCCAAGTCTGGGCGGGCACCGGGGAGCTGTTTTTT; CDR3: CASSQVWAGTGELFF
J: TRBJ2-2; size: NA; D: TRBD2; V: TRBV7-2; DNA: TGTGCCAGCAGCTTATTAGCGGGGGGCGGCACCGGGGAGCTGTTTTTT; CDR3: CASSLLAGGGTGELFF
J: TRBJ1-1; size: NA; D: NA; V: TRBV5-5; DNA: TGTGCCAGCAGCCCGCAGTTGGGGCGTCCGATGAACACTGAAGCTTTCTTT; CDR3: CASSPQLGRPMNTEAFF
J: TRBJ1-2; size: few; D: NA; V: TRBV2; DNA: TGTGCCAGCAGGGGCCACGACAGTATCTACACCTTC; CDR3: CASRGHDSIYTF
J: TRBJ2-3; size: NA; D: TRBD1; V: TRBV7-8; DNA: TGTGCCAGCAGCTCTTTGGACAGGGCAACAGATACGCAGTATTTT; CDR3: CASSSLDRATDTQYF
J: TRBJ2-6; size: NA; D: TRBD1; V: TRBV9; DNA: TGTGCCAGCAGCGACAGGACAGGGGGGGCTTCTGGGGCCAACGTCCTGACTTTC; CDR3: CASSDRTGGASGANVLTF
J: TRBJ2-2; size: few; D: NA; V: TRBV2; DNA: TGTGCCAGCAGTGAAGAGCTCCTCCCCCCCGGGGAGCTGTTTTTT; CDR3: CASSEELLPPGELFF
J: TRBJ1-4; size: NA; D: NA; V: TRBV10-3; DNA: TGTGCCATCAGTGACGGTCCTAATGAAAAACTGTTTTTT; CDR3: CAISDGPNEKLFF
J: TRBJ1-1; size: few; D: TRBD1; V: TRBV5-1; DNA: TGCGCCAGCACCAAATTGACAGGGTTGAACACTGAAGCTTTCTTT; CDR3: CASTKLTGLNTEAFF
J: TRBJ2-2; size: NA; D: NA; V: TRBV3-1/TRBV3-2; DNA: TGTGCCAGCAGCCAAGCGCGAGCTACCGGGGAGCTGTTTTTT; CDR3: CASSQARATGELFF
J: TRBJ1-2; size: NA; D: NA; V: TRBV4-2; DNA: TGTGCCAGCAGCGTATTCTCCTATGGCTACACCTTC; CDR3: CASSVFSYGYTF
J: TRBJ2-7; size: NA; D: NA; V: TRBV20-1; DNA: TGCAGTGCTAGTCCCGACGGGTACGAGCAGTACTTC; CDR3: CSASPDGYEQYF
J: TRBJ1-1; size: few; D: NA; V: TRBV2; DNA: TGTGCCCGGACAGATCCGAACACTGAAGCTTTCTTT; CDR3: CARTDPNTEAFF
J: TRBJ2-7; size: NA; D: NA; V: TRBV9; DNA: TGTGCCAGCAGCGTAGCGACTACGACCTACGAGCAGTACTTC; CDR3: CASSVATTTYEQYF
J: TRBJ2-2; size: once; D: TRBD1; V: TRBV7-9; DNA: TGTGCCAGCAGAAGAGATGGGACAGGGCATACCGGGGAGCTGTTTTTT; CDR3: CASRRDGTGHTGELFF
J: TRBJ2-7; size: NA; D: TRBD1; V: TRBV18; DNA: TGTGCCAGCTCACCCGGGGACAGACCAACCTACGAGCAGTACTTC; CDR3: CASSPGDRPTYEQYF
J: TRBJ2-3; size: NA; D: TRBD1; V: TRBV5-1; DNA: TGCGCCAGCAGCTCCCAGGGGGCAGGGGATACGCAGTATTTT; CDR3: CASSSQGAGDTQYF
J: TRBJ2-3; size: NA; D: TRBD2; V: TRBV14; DNA: TGTGCCAGCAGCCAAGCCGGGGGGGCGCATACGCAGTATTTT; CDR3: CASSQAGGAHTQYF
J: TRBJ2-7; size: NA; D: NA; V: TRBV10-3; DNA: TGTGCCACCCAGGCGAGCAGGGTGGGTTTTTTAGCCTACGAGCAGTACTTC; CDR3: CATQASRVGFLAYEQYF
J: TRBJ2-7; size: NA; D: NA; V: TRBV6-7; DNA: TGTGCCAGCAGTTACGAGAGACACGTCTCCTACGAGCAGTACTTC; CDR3: CASSYERHVSYEQYF
J: TRBJ1-1; size: NA; D: TRBD1; V: TRBV12-5; DNA: TGTGCTAGTGGTTTAGAAAGACAGGGGAACACTGAAGCTTTCTTT; CDR3: CASGLERQGNTEAFF
J: TRBJ2-3; size: NA; D: NA; V: TRBV4-1; DNA: TGCGCCAGCAGCCCTCAGGTACCAGATACGCAGTATTTT; CDR3: CASSPQVPDTQYF
J: TRBJ2-7; size: NA; D: TRBD1; V: TRBV11-2; DNA: TGTGCCAGCAGCTTAGATCAGGGGGCGATATCCGAGCAGTACTTC; CDR3: CASSLDQGAISEQYF